The entry that follows covers one T cell receptor (beta chain) sequence. The antigen remains unidentified. Generated by immunoSEQ multiplex PCR, the TCRdb table keeps only in-frame clones and is missing some. The sample includes approximately 67,000 clones, roughly 86% of them seen just once. CDR3 length: 15 residues. CDR1 and CDR2 from the germline V gene are SGHRS and YFSETQ. Trimming shortened V by 1 base and J by 4 bases, and 11 bases separated the two germline ends. Time point here: pretreatment peripheral blood. Each patient gave between 1 and 8 samples of peripheral blood mononuclear cells, which were collected pretreatment and during treatment. The data belong to a study of PD-L1 blockade in urothelial cancer. Background on the study: Twenty-five out of 29 patients were men whose urothelial cancer was bladder-origin. A median of about 140,000 T cells was found in the blood samples. Study-wide results and caveats: Durable-benefit cases showed more tumor-associated blood clone expansion at 3 weeks.

Sample: PBMCs, taken around atezolizumab (anti-PD-L1) treatment. The chain has TRBV5-1 and TRBJ2-2, with D unresolved. The TCR comes from a man in his 60s with urothelial cancer. The CDR3 here is CASSLSQPGTGELFF. The CDR3 DNA follows: TGCGCCAGCAGCTTGAGTCAGCCGGGCACCGGGGAGCTGTTTTTT.